Listed here are 5 T cell receptor beta chains from one sample, sequenced in a study of shared clonotypes between healthy human individuals. Profiled with immunoSEQ multiplex PCR; TCRdb holds only in-frame clones, not every one. The profile covers 950,000 to 1,300,000 clones, with about 70% appearing a single time and approximately 1.5% taken by the ten largest. Sequenced sample: memory CD4+ T cells sorted from blood. Subset in this sample: CD45RA-negative fraction. These receptors originate from a man aged 18 to 29 in good health.

The J gene is TRBJ2-5, the V gene TRBV10-1; 8 nucleotides align to TRBD1. Losses at the gene ends were 5 bases for V and 10 bases for J; bases not matched to a gene: 6. This CDR3 has 12 residues. Germline-derived CDR1 and CDR2 are WNHNN and SYGVQD (reference sequence). The CDR3 region has the DNA TGCGCCAGCAGTACGGGACAGGCGATCCAGTACTTC. This sequence encodes CASSTGQAIQYF.

This clone has only one observation. This chain connects TRBV5-5 to TRBJ2-6; 10 nucleotides agree with TRBD2. J gave up 0 bases and V 4 bases, and 10 bases lay outside the gene matches. This CDR3 comprises 19 residues. CDR1 and CDR2 from the germline V gene are SGHKS and YYEKEE (reference sequence). This chain's CDR3 is CASSPYSGGTSSGANVLTF. The CDR3 DNA follows: TGTGCCAGCAGCCCCTATAGCGGGGGGACCAGCTCTGGGGCCAACGTCCTGACTTTC. Full variable domain (rest looked up from reference TRBV5-5 and TRBJ2-6): DAGVTQSPTHLIKTRGQQVTLRCSPISGHKSVSWYQQVLGQGPQFIFQYYEKEERGRGNFPDRFSARQFPNYSSELNVNALLLGDSALYLCASSPYSGGTSSGANVLTFGAGSRLTVL.

The V and J genes are TRBV5-1 and TRBJ2-4; D ambiguous. Per germline, CDR1 SGHRS and CDR2 YFSETQ. The CDR3 covers 19 residues. Trimming removed 0 bases at V and 0 bases at J, with 19 bases between. For the CDR3, the DNA is TGCGCCAGCAGCTTGGGTTTAGTGACACGGCCTCTAGCCAAAAACATTCAGTACTTC. It encodes CASSLGLVTRPLAKNIQYF.

The V gene is TRBV20-1, the J gene TRBJ2-7, with 7 bases that match TRBD2. The CDR3 totals 11 residues. V was pared by 5 bases and J by 6 bases, with 4 bases of the junction left unmatched. Germline V gives CDR1 DFQATT, CDR2 SNEGSKA (reference sequence). CDR3 loop: CSAGGDVEQYF. CDR3 in DNA: TGCAGTGCTGGGGGGGACGTCGAGCAGTACTTC.

This clone has just a few counts. This sample includes further DNA sequences coding for the same CDR3. V and J are TRBV27 and TRBJ1-1, with D tentatively TRBD1 (5 bases). Trimming removed 4 bases at V and 0 bases at J, with 6 bases between. CDR3 length equals 13 residues. CDR1 is MNHEY and CDR2 is SMNVEV in the germline V gene (reference sequence). The CDR3 region has the DNA TGTGCCAGCAGTTCCAGGGTGAACACTGAAGCTTTCTTT. This encodes CASSSRVNTEAFF.